Included here is one T cell receptor beta chain sequence, with context. Its antigen remains unknown. Trimming took 4 bases from V and 6 from J; bases not matched to a gene: 7. The CDR3 runs 14 residues. The germline gives CDR1 SGHDT, CDR2 YYEEEE. TCRdb re-called the 5' RACE reads with MiXCR, one entry per CDR3 protein. Of approximately 580,000 distinct CDR3 sequences in the sample, 20% were seen once. This sample is part of a study of T-cell memory formation after mild COVID-19. Notes on the study in general: The finding that pre-infection memory included some responding clones suggested that cross-reactive memory joined.

Specimen: PBMCs or a T cell subset sorted from them (not recorded which). This chain joins TRBV5-6 and TRBJ2-5; 9 bases agree with TRBD1. This TCR derives from an adult woman who had mild COVID-19 (a few samples of this study predate the infection). Cell type and time point are not known. The CDR3 nucleotides are TGTGCCAGCAGCCAGGGACAGGGAGTAAAGACCCAGTACTTC. The encoded protein is CASSQGQGVKTQYF.